This T cell receptor (beta chain) originates from a study of T-cell reconstitution after alpha-beta-depleted transplantation in children. CDR3 length: 15 residues. Trimming shortened V by 6 bases and J by 3 bases, and 16 bases separated the two germline ends. CDR1 and CDR2 from the germline V gene are MNHNS and SASEGT. This clonotype was detected a few times. Molecular barcoding with unique molecular identifiers was used for the TCRbeta library. TCRdb re-called the PCR reads with MiXCR, one entry per CDR3 protein. The sample contains some 450,000 distinct CDR3 sequences, roughly 43% of which appear only once.

Sequenced material: PBMCs, taken before TCRalphabeta/CD19-depleted stem cell transplant. The sequence derives from a girl aged 2 to 10 with aplastic anemia, due to receive a stem cell transplant. This chain joins TRBV6-1 and TRBJ2-3; D tentatively reads TRBD1 or TRBD2 (5 bases each). The CDR3 DNA reads TGTGCCAGCAGCGAGGGGTACGGAAGGACAGATACGCAGTATTTT. This sequence encodes CASSEGYGRTDTQYF.